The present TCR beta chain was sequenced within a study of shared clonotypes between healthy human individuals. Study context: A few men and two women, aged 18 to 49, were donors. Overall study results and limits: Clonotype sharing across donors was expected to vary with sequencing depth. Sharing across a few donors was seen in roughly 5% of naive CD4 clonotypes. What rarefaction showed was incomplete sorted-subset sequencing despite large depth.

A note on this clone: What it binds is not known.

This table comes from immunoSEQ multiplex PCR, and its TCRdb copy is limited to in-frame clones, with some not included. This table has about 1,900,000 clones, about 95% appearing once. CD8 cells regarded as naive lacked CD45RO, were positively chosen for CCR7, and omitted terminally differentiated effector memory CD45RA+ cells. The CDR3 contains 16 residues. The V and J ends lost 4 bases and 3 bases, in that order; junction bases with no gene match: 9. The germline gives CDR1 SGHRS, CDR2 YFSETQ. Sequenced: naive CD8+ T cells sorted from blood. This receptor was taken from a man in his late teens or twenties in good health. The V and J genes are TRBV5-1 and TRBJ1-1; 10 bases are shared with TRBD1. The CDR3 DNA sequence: TGCGCCAGCAGCCCCGGGACAGGGGCAGAGGACACTGAAGCTTTCTTT. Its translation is CASSPGTGAEDTEAFF.